This T cell receptor (beta chain) was captured in a study of blood T cell repertoires in COVID-19. In the study overall: Sources were T cells, B-cell-depleted T cells, or PBMCs; the material itself was cDNA or gDNA.

As originally analysed: Quantification of nucleated cells was approximated via reference gene primer amplification. Produced via immunoSEQ multiplex PCR; TCRdb's table is partial and in-frame only. V, J and clone size were drawn from that table, and D and trimming were deduced from the DNA. The profile shows about 260,000 clones, roughly 88% of them singletons. The Seattle site enrolled patients during active infection and followed them longitudinally. Between the trimmed V and J ends, which lost 1 base and 9 bases, there was a span of 9 bases. The CDR3 is 12 residues long. CDR1 MDHEN and CDR2 SYDVKM come from the germline V gene.

The rearrangement uses TRBV28 and TRBJ1-1; D possibly corresponds to TRBD1 (6 bases). Sequencing was carried out using peripheral blood. This TCR came from a woman aged 70-85 years with COVID-19, enrolled during active disease. CDR3 region: CASSLYREKAFF. In DNA form, the CDR3 reads TGTGCCAGCAGTTTATACAGGGAAAAAGCTTTCTTT.